The entry below describes one T cell receptor beta chain. The data were taken from a study of blood T cell repertoires in COVID-19. The CDR3 is 13 residues long. V lost 4 bases and J lost 6; bases outside the gene matches: 5. CDR1 and CDR2 (germline): SGHRS, YFSETQ. Only in-frame clones appear in the TCRdb table, and some are missing; sequencing was by immunoSEQ multiplex PCR. The repertoire includes some 250,000 clones, 88% of them detected once, and roughly 0.8% sits in the top ten. J is TRBJ2-3 and V is TRBV5-1; 7 nucleotides agree with TRBD1. The sequenced sample was peripheral blood. This clonotype was obtained from a woman aged 25 to 39 with acute or convalescent COVID-19. CDR3 sequence: CASSMDRLDTQYF. CDR3 in DNA: TGCGCCAGCAGCATGGACAGGCTGGATACGCAGTATTTT.